A single sample is the source of the 20 T cell receptor beta chains below, sequenced in a study of T cell responses to AZD1222 COVID-19 vaccine. The data were produced by immunoSEQ multiplex PCR, yet TCRdb's version contains in-frame clones alone and is incomplete. This repertoire shows under 150,000 clones, around nine tenths found once; its top ten account for around 5.2%. This specimen consisted of peripheral blood, obtained on day 0 of AZD1222 vaccination. The receptors originated from an adult in good health.

This rearrangement joins TRBV27 to TRBJ2-7; 12 bases align to TRBD2. V gave up 6 bases and J gave up 1 base; unmatched junction bases: 4. Germline V gives CDR1 MNHEY, CDR2 SMNVEV (reference sequence). The CDR3 is 15 residues long. The CDR3 sequence is CASSPTSGGSYEQYF. The CDR3 DNA follows: TGTGCCAGCAGCCCAACTAGCGGGGGGTCCTACGAGCAGTACTTC.

The chain combines TRBV19 with TRBJ1-5; unclear D gene. CDR1 is LNHDA, CDR2 SQIVND, per germline (reference sequence). V lost 0 bases and J 7 bases, leaving 16 bases between the germline ends. The CDR3 is made up of 16 amino acids. The CDR3 DNA sequence: TGTGCCAGTAGTATAGAGGGCCTAGGAGGGTTCCAGCCCCAGCATTTT. Amino acid sequence: CASSIEGLGGFQPQHF.

The chain uses TRBV14 and TRBJ1-1, with unresolved D. The CDR3 is made up of 12 amino acids. Trimming took 1 base from V and 8 from J, leaving 8 bases between them. Germline lookup yields CDR1 SGHDN and CDR2 FVKESK. The CDR3 loop is CASSQARAEAFF. CDR3 nucleotide sequence: TGTGCCAGCAGCCAAGCTAGGGCAGAAGCTTTCTTT.

The chain is built from TRBV7-9 and TRBJ1-6, with TRBD1 matching over 8 bases. The CDR3 covers 13 residues. Per germline, CDR1 SEHNR and CDR2 FQNEAQ (reference sequence). J lost 9 bases, V lost 2 bases, and 0 bases had no gene match. CDR3 loop: CASSLQGASPLHF. CDR3 nucleotide sequence: TGTGCCAGCAGCTTACAGGGGGCTTCACCCCTCCACTTT.

The chain carries TRBV5-1 and TRBJ1-2; TRBD1 matches 7 bases. Per the germline V gene, CDR1 is SGHRS and CDR2 is YFSETQ. V lost 1 base, J lost 8 bases, and 11 bases stayed unmatched. CDR3 size: 15 residues. For the CDR3, the DNA is TGCGCCAGCAGCTTGACAACAGGGGACCCGGGAGGCTACACCTTC. Translation: CASSLTTGDPGGYTF. Supplemented by reference TRBV5-1 and TRBJ1-2, the full variable domain reads KAGVTQTPRYLIKTRGQQVTLSCSPISGHRSVSWYQQTPGQGLQFLFEYFSETQRNKGNFPGRFSGRQFSNSRSEMNVSTLELGDSALYLCASSLTTGDPGGYTFGSGTRLTVV.

This chain connects TRBV2 to TRBJ1-6; 7 nucleotides line up with TRBD1. V lost 6 bases and J lost 9; bases outside the gene matches: 14. The length of the CDR3 is 16 residues. CDR1 and CDR2 from the germline V gene are SNHLY and FYNNEI. The CDR3 DNA follows: TGTGCCAGCAGCCGCCTAACAGGGGCCTCAGGTTCACCCCTCCACTTT. Its translation is CASSRLTGASGSPLHF.

This chain connects TRBV10-3 to TRBJ1-6, with a possible D match to TRBD1 (6 bases). Germline loops: CDR1 ENHRY, CDR2 SYGVKD. This CDR3 comprises 15 residues. V shed 4 bases and J shed 8 bases, with 15 bases lying between them. The CDR3 sequence is CAISGESGGDSPLHF. The DNA of the CDR3 is TGTGCCATCAGTGGAGAGTCCGGGGGCGATTCACCCCTCCACTTT.

CDR3 in amino acids: CASSSSGIKNYGGYTF. DNA for the CDR3: TGTGCCAGCAGCTCCTCCGGGATAAAAAATTACGGTGGCTACACCTTC. The chain joins TRBV5-6 to TRBJ1-2; no clear D gene. The CDR3 is 16 amino acids. The V gene's germline CDR1 is SGHDT and CDR2 YYEEEE. V lost 3 bases to trimming and J lost 7 bases, with 22 bases between them.

V and J are TRBV19 and TRBJ1-1; D unresolved. The CDR3 has 17 residues. V was pared by 4 bases and J by 2 bases, with 20 bases between. Germline V CDR1 and CDR2: LNHDA, SQIVND (reference sequence). The CDR3, as DNA: TGTGCCAGTAGTACCCCTCGGAGGGCAGGCGGTAACACTGAAGCTTTCTTT. Protein: CASSTPRRAGGNTEAFF.

The rearrangement uses TRBV9 and TRBJ1-4, with 7 bases lining up with TRBD1. Per germline, CDR1 SGDLS and CDR2 YYNGEE. V lost 4 bases to trimming and J lost 6 bases; unmatched junction nucleotides: 9. The CDR3 contains 15 residues. This CDR3 reads CASSPRTGHDEKLFF. The CDR3 bases are TGTGCCAGCAGCCCCCGGACAGGTCATGATGAAAAACTGTTTTTT. Full variable domain (missing parts from reference TRBV9 and TRBJ1-4): DSGVTQTPKHLITATGQRVTLRCSPRSGDLSVYWYQQSLDQGLQFLIQYYNGEERAKGNILERFSAQQFPDLHSELNLSSLELGDSALYFCASSPRTGHDEKLFFGSGTQLSVL.

The chain employs TRBV7-2 and TRBJ1-2; D not certain. Germline CDR1 SGHTA, CDR2 FQGNSA. The CDR3 has 13 amino acids. V gave up 3 bases and J gave up 4 bases, with 9 bases separating them. The CDR3 is CASSLGGPYGYTF. In nucleotides, the CDR3 is TGTGCCAGCAGCTTGGGAGGGCCCTATGGCTACACCTTC.

The chain uses TRBV11-2 and TRBJ2-2, with 7 nucleotides matching TRBD2. This CDR3 has 16 amino acids. The germline V gene encodes CDR1 SGHAT and CDR2 FQNNGV. Trimming took 4 bases from V and 4 from J; bases not matched to a gene: 9. The CDR3 region has the DNA TGTGCCAGCAGCTCGTTCACGGGAGGCCGCACCGGGGAGCTGTTTTTT. Protein sequence: CASSSFTGGRTGELFF. Full variable domain (remainder filled in from reference TRBV11-2 and TRBJ2-2): EAGVAQSPRYKIIEKRQSVAFWCNPISGHATLYWYQQILGQGPKLLIQFQNNGVVDDSQLPKDRFSAERLKGVDSTLKIQPAKLEDSAVYLCASSSFTGGRTGELFFGEGSRLTVL.

The V and J genes are TRBV5-1 and TRBJ2-2; D is uncertain. In germline, CDR1 is SGHRS, CDR2 YFSETQ. V lost 2 bases and J lost 0, with 5 bases in between. This CDR3 has 14 residues. CDR3 bases: TGCGCCAGCAGCTTACTCCCGAACACCGGGGAGCTGTTTTTT. Residues: CASSLLPNTGELFF.

The chain is built from TRBV5-4 and TRBJ2-7, with a possible D match to TRBD2 (7 bases). Germline CDR1 reads SGHNT; CDR2 reads YYREEE (reference sequence). This CDR3 has 16 residues. V lost 2 bases, J lost 0 bases, and 15 bases lay in between. CDR3 nucleotide sequence: TGTGCCAGCAGCTTTTCAGGCGGGGGCCACTCCTACGAGCAGTACTTC. This encodes CASSFSGGGHSYEQYF.

The chain carries TRBV25-1 and TRBJ1-1; a weak D match, TRBD1 (6 bases). This CDR3 has 16 residues. Trimming cost V 2 bases and J 6 bases, with 19 bases left between them. Germline V gives CDR1 MGHDK, CDR2 SYGVNS. CDR3 in amino acids: CASSETGRDWRAEAFF. The CDR3 bases are TGTGCCAGCAGTGAAACAGGGCGGGATTGGAGAGCTGAAGCTTTCTTT.

A word on this clone: Other DNA sequences from this sample encode an identical CDR3 as well. The V gene is TRBV9, the J gene TRBJ2-7; 11 nucleotides line up with TRBD1. The CDR3 extends over 15 amino acids. The V and J ends lost 0 bases and 3 bases, in that order; junction bases with no gene match: 2. From germline, CDR1 is SGDLS and CDR2 YYNGEE. For the CDR3, the DNA is TGTGCCAGCAGCGTAGGGGGGACAGGGGGCTACGAGCAGTACTTC. This translates into CASSVGGTGGYEQYF.

V and J are TRBV4-3 and TRBJ2-7, with a tentative D call TRBD1 (5 bases). V was trimmed by 4 bases and J by 4 bases, leaving 32 bases between them. The CDR3 is 20 amino acids. The germline V gene encodes CDR1 LGHNA and CDR2 YSLEER. The CDR3 DNA is TGCGCCAGCAGCCGCGGTAGATCACTGGGAACAGGCCCCACTGTTTACGAGCAGTACTTC. Protein: CASSRGRSLGTGPTVYEQYF.

The chain links TRBV20-1 to TRBJ1-2, with no clear D. Per the germline V gene, CDR1 is DFQATT and CDR2 is SNEGSKA (reference sequence). Trimming took 6 bases from V and 2 from J, leaving 7 bases between them. The CDR3 contains 11 residues. CDR3 in amino acids: CSAPRNYGYTF. The CDR3 DNA reads as TGCAGTGCCCCTCGAAACTATGGCTACACCTTC.

In this sample, this clone turned up a few times. The chain carries TRBV7-2 and TRBJ2-3; 11 nucleotides line up with TRBD2. The germline V gene has CDR1 SGHTA and CDR2 FQGNSA. V lost 3 bases and J lost 4; bases outside the gene matches: 6. The length of the CDR3 is 16 residues. The CDR3 region is CASSFSGGAGADTQYF. The CDR3 nucleotides are TGTGCCAGCAGCTTTAGCGGGGGGGCGGGAGCAGATACGCAGTATTTT.

V is TRBV7-2 and J is TRBJ1-2, with 8 bases lining up with TRBD1. The length of the CDR3 is 16 residues. Germline CDR1 SGHTA, CDR2 FQGNSA. V was pared by 1 base and J by 7 bases, with 11 bases of the junction left unmatched. The CDR3 bases are TGTGCCAGCAGCTTAGAGCAGGGGGCGCGTTCGGGTGGCTACACCTTC. Amino acid sequence: CASSLEQGARSGGYTF. Combining the CDR3 with reference TRBV7-2 and TRBJ1-2 gives the whole variable domain GAGVSQSPSNKVTEKGKDVELRCDPISGHTALYWYRQSLGQGLEFLIYFQGNSAPDKSGLPSDRFSAERTGGSVSTLTIQRTQQEDSAVYLCASSLEQGARSGGYTFGSGTRLTVV.